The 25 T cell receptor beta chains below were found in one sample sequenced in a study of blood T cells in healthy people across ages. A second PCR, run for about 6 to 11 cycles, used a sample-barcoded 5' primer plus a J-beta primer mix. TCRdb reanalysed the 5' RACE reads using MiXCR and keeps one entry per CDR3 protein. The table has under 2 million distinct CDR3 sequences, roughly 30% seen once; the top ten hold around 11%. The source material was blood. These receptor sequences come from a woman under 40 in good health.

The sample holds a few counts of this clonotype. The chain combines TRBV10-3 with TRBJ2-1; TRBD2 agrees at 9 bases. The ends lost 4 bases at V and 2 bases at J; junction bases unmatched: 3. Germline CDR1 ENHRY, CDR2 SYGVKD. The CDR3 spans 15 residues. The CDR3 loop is CAISGLAEAYNEQFF. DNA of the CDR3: TGTGCCATCAGTGGACTAGCGGAGGCCTACAATGAGCAGTTCTTC.

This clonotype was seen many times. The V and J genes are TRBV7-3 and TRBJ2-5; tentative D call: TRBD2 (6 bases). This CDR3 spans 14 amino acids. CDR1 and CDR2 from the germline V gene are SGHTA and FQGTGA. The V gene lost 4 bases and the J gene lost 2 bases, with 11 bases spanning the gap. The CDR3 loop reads CASSSGEPQETQYF. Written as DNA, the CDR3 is TGTGCCAGCAGCTCGGGGGAACCTCAAGAGACCCAGTACTTC.

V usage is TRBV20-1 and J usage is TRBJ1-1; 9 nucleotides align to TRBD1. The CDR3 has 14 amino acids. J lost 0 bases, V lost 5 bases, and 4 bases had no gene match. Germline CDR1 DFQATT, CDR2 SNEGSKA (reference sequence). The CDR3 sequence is CSAPRQGVNTEAFF. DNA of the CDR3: TGCAGTGCTCCGAGACAGGGGGTGAACACTGAAGCTTTCTTT.

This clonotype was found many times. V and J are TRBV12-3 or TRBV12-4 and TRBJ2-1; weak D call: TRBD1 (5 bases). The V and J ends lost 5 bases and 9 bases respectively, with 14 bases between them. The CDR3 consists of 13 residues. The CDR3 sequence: CASSATQGFEQFF. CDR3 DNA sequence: TGTGCCAGCAGTGCGACCCAGGGTTTTGAGCAGTTCTTC.

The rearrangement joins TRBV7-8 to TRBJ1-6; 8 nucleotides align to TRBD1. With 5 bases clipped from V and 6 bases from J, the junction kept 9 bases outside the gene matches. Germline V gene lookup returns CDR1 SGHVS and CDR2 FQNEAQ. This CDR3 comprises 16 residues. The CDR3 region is CASSQDRAPLNSPLHF. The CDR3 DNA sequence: TGTGCCAGCAGCCAGGACAGGGCCCCACTTAATTCACCCCTCCACTTT.

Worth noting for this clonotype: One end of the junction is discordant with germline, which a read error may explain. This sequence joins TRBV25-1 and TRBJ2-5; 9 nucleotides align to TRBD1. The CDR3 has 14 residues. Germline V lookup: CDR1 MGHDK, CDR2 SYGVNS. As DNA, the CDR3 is TGTGCCAGCAGTCGACAGGGGGGCCAAGGGACCCAGTACTTC. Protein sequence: CASSRQGGQGTQYF.

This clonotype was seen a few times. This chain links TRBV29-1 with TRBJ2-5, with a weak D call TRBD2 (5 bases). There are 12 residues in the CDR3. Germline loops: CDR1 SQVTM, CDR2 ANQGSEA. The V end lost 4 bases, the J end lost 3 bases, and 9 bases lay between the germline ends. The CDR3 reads CSVAKGEETQYF. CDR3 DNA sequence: TGCAGCGTTGCAAAGGGAGAAGAGACCCAGTACTTC.

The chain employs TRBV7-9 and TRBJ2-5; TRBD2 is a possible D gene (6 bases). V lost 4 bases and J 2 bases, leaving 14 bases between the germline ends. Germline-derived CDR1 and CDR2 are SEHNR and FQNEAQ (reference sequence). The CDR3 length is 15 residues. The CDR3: CASSYTGTPQETQYF. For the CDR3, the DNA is TGTGCCAGCAGCTATACCGGGACTCCTCAAGAGACCCAGTACTTC.

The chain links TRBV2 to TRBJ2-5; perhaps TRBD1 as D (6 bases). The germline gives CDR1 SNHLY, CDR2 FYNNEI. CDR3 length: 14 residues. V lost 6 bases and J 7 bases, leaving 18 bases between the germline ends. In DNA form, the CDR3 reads TGTGCCAGCAGAAAGACAGGCACCTTGGCGACCCAGTACTTC. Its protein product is CASRKTGTLATQYF.

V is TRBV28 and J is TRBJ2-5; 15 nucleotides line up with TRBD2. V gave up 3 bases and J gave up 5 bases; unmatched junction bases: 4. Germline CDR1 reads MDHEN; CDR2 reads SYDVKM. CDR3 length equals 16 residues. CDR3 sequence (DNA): TGTGCCAGCAGTTTGGGACTAGCGGGAGGAATCGAGACCCAGTACTTC. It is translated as CASSLGLAGGIETQYF.

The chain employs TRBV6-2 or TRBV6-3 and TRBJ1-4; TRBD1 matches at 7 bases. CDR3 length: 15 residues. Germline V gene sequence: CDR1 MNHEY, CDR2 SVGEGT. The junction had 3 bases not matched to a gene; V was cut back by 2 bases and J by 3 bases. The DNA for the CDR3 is TGTGCCAGCAGTTACCGGGACAGCTCTAATGAAAAACTGTTTTTT. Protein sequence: CASSYRDSSNEKLFF.

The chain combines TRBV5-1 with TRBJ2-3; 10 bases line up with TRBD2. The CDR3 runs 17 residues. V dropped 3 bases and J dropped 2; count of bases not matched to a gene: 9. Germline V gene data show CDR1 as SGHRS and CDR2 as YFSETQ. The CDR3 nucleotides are TGCGCCAGCAGCTCGGGAGTAGCGGGAGGCTACACAGATACGCAGTATTTT. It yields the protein CASSSGVAGGYTDTQYF.

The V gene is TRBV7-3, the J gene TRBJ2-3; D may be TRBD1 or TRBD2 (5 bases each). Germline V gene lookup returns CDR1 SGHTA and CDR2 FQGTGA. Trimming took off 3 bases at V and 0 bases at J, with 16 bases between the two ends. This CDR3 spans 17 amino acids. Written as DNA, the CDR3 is TGTGCCAGCAGCTTTTATCGGGGCGGCCCTAGCACAGATACGCAGTATTTT. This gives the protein CASSFYRGGPSTDTQYF.

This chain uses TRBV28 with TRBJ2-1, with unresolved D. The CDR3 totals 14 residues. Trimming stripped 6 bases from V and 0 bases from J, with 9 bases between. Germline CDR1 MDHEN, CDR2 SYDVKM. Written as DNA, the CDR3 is TGTGCCAGCAGGCATCAGGACTCCTACAATGAGCAGTTCTTC. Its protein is CASRHQDSYNEQFF.

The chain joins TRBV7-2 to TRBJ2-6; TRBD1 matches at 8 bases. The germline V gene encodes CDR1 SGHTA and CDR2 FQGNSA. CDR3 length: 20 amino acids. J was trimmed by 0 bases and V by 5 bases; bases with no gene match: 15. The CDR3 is CASSPRYGDRTSSGANVLTF. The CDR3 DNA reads TGTGCCAGCAGCCCCCGGTACGGGGACAGGACAAGCTCTGGGGCCAACGTCCTGACTTTC.

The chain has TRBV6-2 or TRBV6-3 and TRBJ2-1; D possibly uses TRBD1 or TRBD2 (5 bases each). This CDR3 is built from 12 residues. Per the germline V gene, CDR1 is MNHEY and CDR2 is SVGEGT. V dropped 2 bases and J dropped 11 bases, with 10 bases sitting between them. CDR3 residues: CASSYAPGQQFF. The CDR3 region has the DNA TGTGCCAGCAGTTACGCGCCGGGACAGCAGTTCTTC.

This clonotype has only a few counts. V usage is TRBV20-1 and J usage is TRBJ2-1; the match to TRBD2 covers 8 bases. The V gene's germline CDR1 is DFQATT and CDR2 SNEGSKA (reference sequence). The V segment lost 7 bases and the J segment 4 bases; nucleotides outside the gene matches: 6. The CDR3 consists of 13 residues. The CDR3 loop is CSVTGGAYNEQFF. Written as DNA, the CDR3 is TGCAGTGTTACCGGGGGGGCGTACAATGAGCAGTTCTTC.

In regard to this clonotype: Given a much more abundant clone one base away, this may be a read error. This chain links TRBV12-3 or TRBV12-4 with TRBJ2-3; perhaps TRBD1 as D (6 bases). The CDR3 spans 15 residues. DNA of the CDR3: TGTGCCGGCAGTTTCAGGGGTTATAACACAGATACGCAGTATTTT. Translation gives CAGSFRGYNTDTQYF.

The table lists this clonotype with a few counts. This CDR3 reads CASSRDREGQYF. CDR3 nucleotide sequence: TGTGCCAGCAGCCGGGACCGAGAAGGGCAGTACTTC. The chain links TRBV6-6 to TRBJ2-5; D may match TRBD1 or TRBD2 (5 bases each). Germline V CDR1 and CDR2: MNHNY, SVGAGI (reference sequence). The germline V and J ends were trimmed by 6 bases and 11 bases, with 16 bases remaining between them. The CDR3 loop spans 12 amino acids.

This chain's CDR3 is CASRGGLAGVLGEQYF. The DNA for the CDR3 is TGTGCCAGCAGGGGGGGACTAGCGGGAGTGCTGGGCGAGCAGTACTTC. The chain has TRBV28 and TRBJ2-5, with 14 bases identical to TRBD2. The end of the DNA fits TRBJ2-7 better, so the J call may be wrong. Germline assignment: CDR1 MDHEN and CDR2 SYDVKM. The length of the CDR3 is 16 residues.

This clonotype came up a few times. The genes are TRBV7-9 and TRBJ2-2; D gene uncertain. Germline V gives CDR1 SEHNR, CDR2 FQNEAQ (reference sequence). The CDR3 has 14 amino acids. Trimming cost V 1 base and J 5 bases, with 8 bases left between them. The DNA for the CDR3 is TGTGCCAGCAGCTTAGTACAAGGGACCGGGGAGCTGTTTTTT. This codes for CASSLVQGTGELFF.

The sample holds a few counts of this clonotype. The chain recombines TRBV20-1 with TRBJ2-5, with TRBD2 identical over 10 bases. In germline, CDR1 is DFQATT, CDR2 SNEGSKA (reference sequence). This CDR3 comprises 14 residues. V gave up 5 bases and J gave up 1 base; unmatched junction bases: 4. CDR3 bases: TGCAGTGCTCTTAGCGGGGGGCCCCAAGAGACCCAGTACTTC. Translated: CSALSGGPQETQYF.

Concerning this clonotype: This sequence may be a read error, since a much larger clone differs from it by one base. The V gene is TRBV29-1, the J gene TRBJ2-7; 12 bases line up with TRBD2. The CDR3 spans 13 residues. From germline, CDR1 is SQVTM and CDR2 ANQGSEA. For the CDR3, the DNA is TGCAGCGCTGAGACTAGCGGGAGCGGCGAGCTGTACTTC. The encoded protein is CSAETSGSGELYF.

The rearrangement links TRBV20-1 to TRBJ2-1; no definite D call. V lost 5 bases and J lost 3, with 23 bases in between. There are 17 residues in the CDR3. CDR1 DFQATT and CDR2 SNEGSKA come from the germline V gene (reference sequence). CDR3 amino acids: CSARPRPVGPHYNEQFF. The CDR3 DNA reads TGCAGTGCTCGCCCGCGCCCGGTGGGCCCCCACTACAATGAGCAGTTCTTC.

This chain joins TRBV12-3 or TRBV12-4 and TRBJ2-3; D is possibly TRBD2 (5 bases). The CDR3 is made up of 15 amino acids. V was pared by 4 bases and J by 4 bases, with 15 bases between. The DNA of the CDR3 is TGTGCCAGCAGTTCCGGAAAGGAGAGGGCAGATACGCAGTATTTT. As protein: CASSSGKERADTQYF.